This TCR beta chain was observed in a study of T cell changes during pregnancy in multiple sclerosis. The method was immunoSEQ multiplex PCR; TCRdb's version includes in-frame clones alone and lacks a portion of them. The sample lists 70,000 to 95,000 clones, 70% to 90% seen once, with under 2.5% in the top ten. The CDR3 totals 15 residues. V dropped 4 bases and J dropped 2 bases, with 12 bases sitting between them. Germline CDR1 reads SGHAT; CDR2 reads FQNNGV. The sample here was peripheral blood, taken before pregnancy. V is TRBV11-2 and J is TRBJ2-1; D may be TRBD2 (6 bases). The receptor was isolated from a female donor with multiple sclerosis, enrolled in a pregnancy study. In DNA, the CDR3 is TGTGCCAGCAGCTCGCCACAGCGGGCCTACAATGAGCAGTTCTTC. Protein product: CASSSPQRAYNEQFF.